The 6 T cell receptor beta chains given below trace back to one sample, sequenced in a study of cytomegalovirus exposure and HLA in healthy donors. Produced via immunoSEQ multiplex PCR; TCRdb's table is partial and in-frame only. The sample yields roughly 70,000 clones, around 96% seen once. What was sequenced was PBMCs. These receptor sequences come from a young woman in good health and CMV-seropositive.

The chain employs TRBV28 and TRBJ2-1; 9 nucleotides match TRBD2. Germline V gene data show CDR1 as MDHEN and CDR2 as SYDVKM. This CDR3 is 14 amino acids long. V shed 8 bases and J 5 bases; nucleotides not matched to a gene: 7. The chain's CDR3 is CASRLSGSDNEQFF. The CDR3 nucleotides read TGTGCCAGCCGTCTTAGCGGGAGTGACAATGAGCAGTTCTTC.

The J gene is TRBJ2-1, the V gene TRBV9, with D possibly matching TRBD2 (6 bases). V was cut by 5 bases and J by 10 bases, with 16 bases left in between. Germline V lookup: CDR1 SGDLS, CDR2 YYNGEE. The CDR3 length is 13 residues. CDR3: CASSTGSSGEQFF. In DNA form, the CDR3 reads TGTGCCAGCAGTACCGGGAGTTCAGGCGAGCAGTTCTTC.

V gene TRBV5-4 combines with J gene TRBJ1-2; 9 positions match TRBD1. Per the germline V gene, CDR1 is SGHNT and CDR2 is YYREEE (reference sequence). CDR3 length equals 17 residues. After removal of 0 bases from V and 4 bases from J, the junction contained 10 bases not matched to a gene. The chain's CDR3 is CASSLAAYRGRGYGYTF. The CDR3 nucleotides are TGTGCCAGCAGCTTGGCAGCCTACAGGGGGCGCGGCTATGGCTACACCTTC.

Turning to this clone: The junction departs from the called germline gene at one end, perhaps through a read error. The chain links TRBV30 to TRBJ2-1, with 10 bases identical to TRBD2. Germline-derived CDR1 and CDR2 are GTSNPN and SVGIG (reference sequence). This CDR3 comprises 15 residues. Here the CDR3 reads CAWRVKLAGNNEQFF. CDR3 bases: TGTGCCTGGCGTGTCAAACTAGCGGGGAACAATGAGCAGTTCTTC.

This sequence joins TRBV28 and TRBJ2-2, with 10 bases aligning to TRBD2. J lost 7 bases, V lost 5 bases, and 13 bases had no gene match. This CDR3 is built from 17 residues. Germline V gene sequence: CDR1 MDHEN, CDR2 SYDVKM. The CDR3 DNA reads as TGTGCCAGCAGTGAGGGGCTAGCGGGAGTCTATAGCGGGGAGCTGTTTTTT. Translating gives CASSEGLAGVYSGELFF.

The genes are TRBV5-1 and TRBJ1-3; 8 bases map to TRBD1. The V segment lost 0 bases and the J segment 0 bases; nucleotides outside the gene matches: 2. Germline-derived CDR1 and CDR2 are SGHRS and YFSETQ. The CDR3 is made up of 16 amino acids. CDR3 DNA sequence: TGCGCCAGCAGCTTGGAGGGACAGGCCTCTGGAAACACCATATATTTT. Residues: CASSLEGQASGNTIYF.